These T cell receptor beta chains were read from a single sample in a study of T cell repertoires in aging, cancer and after chemotherapy. One entry per CDR3 protein results from TCRdb running MiXCR on the multiplex PCR reads. The data contain 10,000 to 15,000 distinct CDR3 sequences, roughly 35% of them seen just once; the ten biggest clones take up more than 6.5%. Sequenced: blood. These receptors were taken from a human donor in good health. The donor label of this sample is uncertain. CDR3s include the opening cysteine and the closing phenylalanine or tryptophan. Fields, in order: D gene, J gene, V gene, clone size, CDR3 protein, CDR3 DNA. The D gene is left open where the match is weak. Size is stated for part of the rows, as once, few or many counts, or as a class when the clone is expanded.

D gene: -
J gene: TRBJ1-6
V gene: TRBV5-1
clone size: -
CDR3 protein: CASSSLGPGGPLHF
CDR3 DNA: TGCGCCAGCAGCTCTCTAGGACCGGGAGGGCCCCTCCACTTT

D gene: -
J gene: TRBJ1-1
V gene: TRBV5-5
clone size: -
CDR3 protein: CASSWKGMNTEAFF
CDR3 DNA: TGTGCCAGCAGCTGGAAGGGAATGAACACTGAAGCTTTCTTT

D gene: -
J gene: TRBJ1-3
V gene: TRBV6-5
clone size: few
CDR3 protein: CASSASGAAGNTIYF
CDR3 DNA: TGTGCCAGCAGTGCCTCAGGGGCCGCTGGAAACACCATATATTTT

D gene: -
J gene: TRBJ1-6
V gene: TRBV30
clone size: -
CDR3 protein: CASAGSNSPLHF
CDR3 DNA: TGTGCCTCCGCGGGCAGCAATTCACCCCTCCACTTT

D gene: -
J gene: TRBJ1-6
V gene: TRBV27
clone size: -
CDR3 protein: CASSTRGSNSPLHF
CDR3 DNA: TGTGCCAGCAGTACCAGGGGAAGTAATTCACCCCTCCACTTT

D gene: TRBD2
J gene: TRBJ2-5
V gene: TRBV6-1
clone size: few
CDR3 protein: CASSELAGVGETQYF
CDR3 DNA: TGTGCCAGCAGTGAACTAGCGGGAGTTGGGGAGACCCAGTACTTC

D gene: TRBD1
J gene: TRBJ2-2
V gene: TRBV19
clone size: medium-sized
CDR3 protein: CASSIGQGVGELFF
CDR3 DNA: TGTGCCAGTAGTATAGGACAGGGCGTCGGGGAGCTGTTTTTT

D gene: TRBD2
J gene: TRBJ2-3
V gene: TRBV6-1
clone size: few
CDR3 protein: CASRPLAGDTDTQYF
CDR3 DNA: TGTGCCAGCAGGCCTCTAGCGGGGGACACAGATACGCAGTATTTT

D gene: -
J gene: TRBJ1-2
V gene: TRBV5-4
clone size: -
CDR3 protein: CASSPEPPANYGYTF
CDR3 DNA: TGTGCCAGCAGCCCAGAGCCCCCGGCTAACTATGGCTACACCTTC

D gene: -
J gene: TRBJ1-2
V gene: TRBV19
clone size: once
CDR3 protein: CASREVGDNYGYTF
CDR3 DNA: TGTGCCAGTAGGGAGGTAGGAGATAACTATGGCTACACCTTC

D gene: -
J gene: TRBJ1-4
V gene: TRBV5-6
clone size: few
CDR3 protein: CASSARTAPGTMFF
CDR3 DNA: TGTGCCAGCAGCGCAAGGACAGCCCCTGGCACGATGTTTTTT

D gene: TRBD1
J gene: TRBJ1-5
V gene: TRBV30
clone size: few
CDR3 protein: CAWRLTGGNQPQHF
CDR3 DNA: TGTGCCTGGAGACTGACAGGGGGCAATCAGCCCCAGCATTTT

D gene: -
J gene: TRBJ2-1
V gene: TRBV7-2
clone size: -
CDR3 protein: CASSLSPAVNEQFF
CDR3 DNA: TGTGCCAGCAGCTTAAGCCCGGCAGTGAATGAGCAGTTCTTC

D gene: TRBD1
J gene: TRBJ2-1
V gene: TRBV6-5
clone size: few
CDR3 protein: CASSYSTGTGVYEQFF
CDR3 DNA: TGTGCCAGCAGTTACTCTACCGGGACAGGGGTCTACGAGCAGTTCTTC

D gene: -
J gene: TRBJ2-7
V gene: TRBV27
clone size: few
CDR3 protein: CASSFSVTYEQYF
CDR3 DNA: TGTGCCAGCAGTTTCTCGGTGACCTACGAGCAGTACTTC

D gene: TRBD1
J gene: TRBJ2-7
V gene: TRBV10-3
clone size: once
CDR3 protein: CAISEPTGGSYEQYF
CDR3 DNA: TGTGCCATCAGTGAACCAACAGGGGGCTCCTACGAGCAGTACTTC

D gene: -
J gene: TRBJ1-1
V gene: TRBV6-5
clone size: -
CDR3 protein: CASSYLAGGTEAFF
CDR3 DNA: TGTGCCAGCAGTTACCTCGCGGGGGGAACTGAAGCTTTCTTT

D gene: -
J gene: TRBJ2-7
V gene: TRBV6-2/TRBV6-3
clone size: few
CDR3 protein: CASGLSSYEQYF
CDR3 DNA: TGTGCCAGCGGTCTGAGCTCCTACGAGCAGTACTTC

D gene: -
J gene: TRBJ2-5
V gene: TRBV12-3/TRBV12-4
clone size: -
CDR3 protein: CASSEIRETQYF
CDR3 DNA: TGTGCCAGCAGTGAAATCCGCGAGACCCAGTACTTC

D gene: -
J gene: TRBJ2-3
V gene: TRBV30
clone size: -
CDR3 protein: CACLRTDTQYF
CDR3 DNA: TGTGCCTGCTTGAGGACAGATACGCAGTATTTT

D gene: TRBD1
J gene: TRBJ1-2
V gene: TRBV5-5
clone size: -
CDR3 protein: CASSLGGAVGYTF
CDR3 DNA: TGTGCCAGCAGTTTAGGGGGCGCGGTGGGCTACACCTTC

D gene: -
J gene: TRBJ2-1
V gene: TRBV27
clone size: -
CDR3 protein: CASSSALNNEQFF
CDR3 DNA: TGTGCCAGCAGTTCCGCCCTAAACAATGAGCAGTTCTTC

D gene: TRBD1
J gene: TRBJ1-6
V gene: TRBV30
clone size: few
CDR3 protein: CALEDRGGSPLHF
CDR3 DNA: TGTGCCTTAGAGGACAGGGGCGGCTCACCCCTCCACTTT

D gene: TRBD2
J gene: TRBJ2-5
V gene: TRBV5-6
clone size: -
CDR3 protein: CASSLGPPLAGVETQYF
CDR3 DNA: TGTGCCAGCAGCTTGGGGCCTCCTCTAGCGGGAGTAGAGACCCAGTACTTC